The rows below give T cell receptor beta chains drawn from one sample of a study of T cells in Graves' hyperthyroidism and ophthalmopathy. TCRdb called the multiplex PCR reads again in MiXCR, with one record for every CDR3 protein. The table lists about 480,000 distinct CDR3 sequences, under 15% of them singletons, with around 17% in the top ten. Sequenced: blood. The receptor source for this set is a woman aged 18-29 years with Graves' hyperthyroidism. Both conserved end residues are part of each CDR3. A D gene is named only where the DNA matches it firmly. The listing skips clone size in some rows; elsewhere it reads once, few, many or a size class.

j_call: TRBJ2-7; clone_size: many; v_call: TRBV27; d_call: TRBD1; cdr3_aa: CASSLRQGVHEQYF; cdr3_nt: TGTGCCAGCAGTTTAAGACAGGGAGTGCACGAGCAGTACTTC
j_call: TRBJ2-1; clone_size: few; v_call: TRBV29-1; d_call: TRBD2; cdr3_aa: CSVEAPLAGFYNEQFF; cdr3_nt: TGCAGCGTTGAGGCCCCCCTAGCGGGATTCTACAATGAGCAGTTCTTC
j_call: TRBJ1-1; clone_size: .; v_call: TRBV5-1; d_call: .; cdr3_aa: CASSLFRANTEAFF; cdr3_nt: TGCGCCAGCAGCTTATTTAGAGCGAACACTGAAGCTTTCTTT
j_call: TRBJ2-1; clone_size: .; v_call: TRBV9; d_call: TRBD2; cdr3_aa: CASSVASGGNEQFF; cdr3_nt: TGTGCCAGCAGCGTAGCTAGCGGAGGCAATGAGCAGTTCTTC
j_call: TRBJ1-2; clone_size: .; v_call: TRBV13; d_call: TRBD1; cdr3_aa: CASSLGTGGAYGYTF; cdr3_nt: TGTGCCAGCAGCTTAGGGACAGGGGGCGCCTATGGCTACACCTTC
j_call: TRBJ1-5; clone_size: few; v_call: TRBV24-1; d_call: .; cdr3_aa: CATSDPDWDSNQPQHF; cdr3_nt: TGTGCCACCAGTGACCCAGACTGGGACAGCAATCAGCCCCAGCATTTT
j_call: TRBJ2-1; clone_size: many; v_call: TRBV12-5; d_call: TRBD2; cdr3_aa: CASGVWNGRAGNEQFF; cdr3_nt: TGTGCTAGTGGTGTCTGGAACGGGAGGGCTGGGAATGAGCAGTTCTTC
j_call: TRBJ1-1; clone_size: many; v_call: TRBV2; d_call: .; cdr3_aa: CASSGRTKDTEAFF; cdr3_nt: TGTGCCAGCAGTGGAAGGACAAAGGACACTGAAGCTTTCTTT
j_call: TRBJ2-1; clone_size: few; v_call: TRBV29-1; d_call: .; cdr3_aa: CSVSAGGEPLTLSYNEQFF; cdr3_nt: TGCAGCGTGAGTGCCGGGGGCGAGCCTCTAACCCTATCCTACAATGAGCAGTTCTTC
j_call: TRBJ1-1; clone_size: few; v_call: TRBV7-9; d_call: .; cdr3_aa: CASSTWNTEAFF; cdr3_nt: TGTGCCAGCAGTACTTGGAACACTGAAGCTTTCTTT
j_call: TRBJ2-1; clone_size: many; v_call: TRBV11-3; d_call: .; cdr3_aa: CASSLGPQGDEQFF; cdr3_nt: TGTGCCAGCAGCTTAGGCCCCCAAGGGGATGAGCAGTTCTTC
j_call: TRBJ1-1; clone_size: many; v_call: TRBV14; d_call: .; cdr3_aa: CASSQLLGGNTEAFF; cdr3_nt: TGTGCCAGCAGCCAATTGCTTGGGGGGAACACTGAAGCTTTCTTT
j_call: TRBJ2-3; clone_size: few; v_call: TRBV9; d_call: TRBD2; cdr3_aa: CASSPWAGVSPDTQYF; cdr3_nt: TGTGCCAGCAGTCCCTGGGCGGGAGTATCCCCAGATACGCAGTATTTT
j_call: TRBJ2-6; clone_size: .; v_call: TRBV30; d_call: TRBD1; cdr3_aa: CAWGQEASGANVLTF; cdr3_nt: TGTGCCTGGGGACAGGAAGCTTCTGGGGCCAACGTCCTGACTTTC
j_call: TRBJ2-6; clone_size: many; v_call: TRBV20-1; d_call: TRBD1; cdr3_aa: CSATGTGANVLTF; cdr3_nt: TGCAGTGCGACAGGGACTGGGGCCAACGTCCTGACTTTC
j_call: TRBJ1-1; clone_size: .; v_call: TRBV11-2; d_call: .; cdr3_aa: CASSLVLDTYTEAFF; cdr3_nt: TGTGCCAGCAGCTTAGTCCTTGACACTTACACTGAAGCTTTCTTT
j_call: TRBJ2-5; clone_size: many; v_call: TRBV6-2/TRBV6-3; d_call: .; cdr3_aa: CAVRSEETQYF; cdr3_nt: TGCGCAGTGAGGTCGGAAGAGACCCAGTACTTC
j_call: TRBJ2-7; clone_size: .; v_call: TRBV30; d_call: TRBD2; cdr3_aa: CAWSPSGRFSYEQYF; cdr3_nt: TGTGCCTGGAGTCCTAGCGGGAGGTTCTCCTACGAGCAGTACTTC
j_call: TRBJ2-3; clone_size: many; v_call: TRBV6-1; d_call: .; cdr3_aa: CASSRGDFADTQYF; cdr3_nt: TGTGCCAGCAGTAGGGGGGACTTCGCAGATACGCAGTATTTT
j_call: TRBJ1-4; clone_size: many; v_call: TRBV30; d_call: TRBD1; cdr3_aa: CALSHRGSNEKLFF; cdr3_nt: TGTGCCCTTTCCCACAGGGGGAGTAATGAAAAACTGTTTTTT
j_call: TRBJ2-7; clone_size: many; v_call: TRBV2; d_call: .; cdr3_aa: CASSEQFYEQYF; cdr3_nt: TGTGCCAGCAGTGAACAATTCTACGAGCAGTACTTC
j_call: TRBJ2-1; clone_size: .; v_call: TRBV5-1; d_call: TRBD2; cdr3_aa: CASSFPGLGLEQFF; cdr3_nt: TGCGCCAGCAGCTTCCCGGGACTAGGGCTCGAGCAGTTCTTC
j_call: TRBJ2-1; clone_size: .; v_call: TRBV7-9; d_call: TRBD2; cdr3_aa: CASSLWLAEHNEQFF; cdr3_nt: TGTGCCAGCAGCCTTTGGCTAGCGGAGCACAATGAGCAGTTCTTC
j_call: TRBJ2-1; clone_size: .; v_call: TRBV11-2; d_call: TRBD2; cdr3_aa: CASSLPLAGGWNEQFF; cdr3_nt: TGTGCCAGCAGCTTACCGCTAGCGGGAGGCTGGAATGAGCAGTTCTTC
j_call: TRBJ1-5; clone_size: many; v_call: TRBV20-1; d_call: .; cdr3_aa: CSATGTNQPQHF; cdr3_nt: TGCAGTGCTACCGGGACTAATCAGCCCCAGCATTTT
j_call: TRBJ1-1; clone_size: many; v_call: TRBV12-3/TRBV12-4; d_call: .; cdr3_aa: CASSLAVGGFFSTEAFF; cdr3_nt: TGTGCCAGCAGTTTAGCGGTGGGCGGATTCTTTAGCACTGAAGCTTTCTTT
j_call: TRBJ2-5; clone_size: .; v_call: TRBV5-1; d_call: .; cdr3_aa: CASSLVYLAKGETQYF; cdr3_nt: TGCGCCAGCAGCTTGGTGTATCTAGCGAAGGGAGAGACCCAGTACTTC
j_call: TRBJ2-5; clone_size: .; v_call: TRBV7-2; d_call: .; cdr3_aa: CASSLGQRETQCF; cdr3_nt: TGTGCCAGCAGCTTAGGACAGCGAGAGACCCAGTGCTTC
j_call: TRBJ1-5; clone_size: many; v_call: TRBV6-1; d_call: .; cdr3_aa: CASRGLLGSNQPQHF; cdr3_nt: TGTGCCAGCAGAGGTCTATTGGGTTCCAATCAGCCCCAGCATTTT
j_call: TRBJ2-1; clone_size: many; v_call: TRBV7-3; d_call: TRBD2; cdr3_aa: CASSPGTSGRAEYEQFF; cdr3_nt: TGTGCCAGCAGCCCCGGGACTAGCGGGAGGGCCGAGTATGAGCAGTTCTTC
j_call: TRBJ2-7; clone_size: .; v_call: TRBV25-1; d_call: .; cdr3_aa: CASTRAFDEQYF; cdr3_nt: TGTGCCAGTACAAGGGCCTTTGACGAGCAGTACTTC
j_call: TRBJ2-3; clone_size: few; v_call: TRBV5-1; d_call: TRBD2; cdr3_aa: CASSPPGRTSGLNTQYF; cdr3_nt: TGCGCCAGCAGCCCCCCTGGACGGACTAGCGGGCTCAATACGCAGTATTTT
j_call: TRBJ2-1; clone_size: many; v_call: TRBV7-3; d_call: TRBD1; cdr3_aa: CASSRGTGAHEQFF; cdr3_nt: TGTGCCAGCAGCCGTGGGACAGGGGCCCATGAGCAGTTCTTC
j_call: TRBJ2-3; clone_size: few; v_call: TRBV7-2; d_call: TRBD1; cdr3_aa: CASSLAGTATDTQYF; cdr3_nt: TGTGCCAGCAGCTTAGCCGGGACAGCCACAGATACGCAGTATTTT
j_call: TRBJ2-3; clone_size: many; v_call: TRBV6-1; d_call: TRBD2; cdr3_aa: CASSELAGALVADTQYF; cdr3_nt: TGTGCCAGCAGTGAATTAGCGGGAGCACTGGTAGCAGATACGCAGTATTTT
j_call: TRBJ1-1; clone_size: many; v_call: TRBV10-3; d_call: .; cdr3_aa: CAISDRETEAFF; cdr3_nt: TGTGCCATCAGTGACAGGGAGACTGAAGCTTTCTTT
j_call: TRBJ2-5; clone_size: .; v_call: TRBV5-1; d_call: TRBD1; cdr3_aa: CASSPGQGGGSQYF; cdr3_nt: TGCGCCAGCAGCCCAGGACAGGGGGGGGGATCCCAGTACTTC
j_call: TRBJ2-3; clone_size: many; v_call: TRBV5-1; d_call: TRBD2; cdr3_aa: CASSLDGLASDTQYF; cdr3_nt: TGCGCCAGCAGCTTGGATGGACTAGCGAGTGATACGCAGTATTTT